This T cell receptor beta chain was recorded in a study of shared clonotypes between healthy human individuals. Study-level findings and limits: Sampling covered blood only; tissue repertoires likely differ.

The V end lost 5 bases, the J end lost 6 bases, and 6 bases lay between the germline ends. Germline loops: CDR1 MDHEN, CDR2 SYDVKM. This CDR3 has 11 residues. Naive CD8 isolation took CD45RO-negative cells positively selected for CCR7 and excluded terminally differentiated effector memory CD45RA+ cells. All donors were healthy HIV-negative adults lacking recent acute infections or vaccinations. A deep-level run was used for the assay. Using immunoSEQ multiplex PCR, the repertoire was profiled, and TCRdb retains in-frame clones only, with some absent. Of a few million clones in the sample, 80% to 95% were seen once. Regarding this clone: Its target is not known.

V usage is TRBV28 and J usage is TRBJ2-3; D ambiguous. This receptor was obtained from a man between 18 and 35 years old in good health. Some clones in this sample may be carry-over from other donors' samples. The sample comprised naive CD8+ T cells from PBMCs. DNA for the CDR3: TGTGCCAGCAGTCCCTGGGATACGCAGTATTTT. Translating it yields CASSPWDTQYF.